Below, 21 T cell receptor beta chains from the same sample are listed, as sequenced in a study of early stage breast cancer tumors. Some clones are missing from TCRdb's copy, which holds only in-frame ones; the method was immunoSEQ multiplex PCR. The sample consists of tens of thousands of clones, around 75% of them appearing once. Material: blood. These receptors came from a person aged 40-50 years with breast cancer.

The rearrangement links TRBV9 to TRBJ2-3; D call uncertain. The CDR3 is 13 amino acids. Trimming took off 0 bases at V and 5 bases at J, with 7 bases between the two ends. CDR1 and CDR2 from the germline V gene are SGDLS and YYNGEE. DNA of the CDR3: TGTGCCAGCAGCGTAGACAGAGGAGATACGCAGTATTTT. Protein product: CASSVDRGDTQYF.

The chain joins TRBV4-3 to TRBJ2-7; 9 bases match TRBD2. The CDR3 runs to 15 residues. After removal of 4 bases from V and 4 bases from J, the junction contained 8 bases not matched to a gene. Germline V gene data show CDR1 as LGHNA and CDR2 as YSLEER. The CDR3 here is CASSPRAGGPYEQYF. Written as DNA, the CDR3 is TGCGCCAGCAGCCCCCGGGCGGGAGGGCCGTACGAGCAGTACTTC.

The chain combines TRBV6-5 with TRBJ1-1, with 7 bases fitting TRBD1. CDR1 and CDR2 (germline): MNHEY, SVGAGI. V lost 6 bases to trimming and J lost 1 base; unmatched junction nucleotides: 8. The CDR3 covers 15 residues. CDR3 residues: CASSRPGGQNTEAFF. CDR3 DNA sequence: TGTGCCAGCAGCAGACCAGGGGGGCAGAACACTGAAGCTTTCTTT.

This clone is a singleton in its sample. This chain links TRBV11-3 with TRBJ1-1; TRBD1 matches at 7 bases. Trimming at V came to 4 bases and at J to 10 bases, leaving 18 bases not matched to a gene. Looked up from germline, CDR1 is SGHNT and CDR2 is YENEEA. This CDR3 contains 16 residues. The CDR3 here is CASSSDVRDSWFGAFF. DNA for the CDR3: TGTGCCAGCAGCTCCGACGTGAGGGACAGTTGGTTTGGAGCTTTCTTT.

The rearrangement uses TRBV5-5 and TRBJ2-2; D is undetermined. The CDR3 contains 14 residues. Germline V lookup: CDR1 SGHKS, CDR2 YYEKEE (reference sequence). The V end lost 2 bases, the J end lost 2 bases, and 7 bases lay between the germline ends. CDR3 in amino acids: CASSFSRNTGELFF. CDR3 nucleotide sequence: TGTGCCAGCAGCTTCAGTCGAAACACCGGGGAGCTGTTTTTT.

CDR3 amino acids: CASSLEETSGRYNEQFF. The CDR3 DNA sequence: TGTGCCAGCAGCTTAGAGGAGACTAGCGGTCGCTACAATGAGCAGTTCTTC. This chain connects TRBV7-7 to TRBJ2-1; 9 bases are a match to TRBD2. This CDR3 is 17 amino acids long. Trimming took 1 base from V and 3 from J; bases not matched to a gene: 7. Germline CDR1 reads SSHAT; CDR2 reads FNYEAQ (reference sequence). The whole variable domain, filled in from reference TRBV7-7 and TRBJ2-1, reads GAGVSQSPRYKVTKRGQDVTLRCDPISSHATLYWYQQALGQGPEFLTYFNYEAQPDKSGLPSDRFSAERPEGSISTLTIQRTEQRDSAMYRCASSLEETSGRYNEQFFGPGTRLTVL.

The V gene is TRBV5-4, the J gene TRBJ2-3; D is unresolved. Deletions cut 4 bases from V and 1 base from J, with 16 bases between. The CDR3 is 16 residues long. In germline, CDR1 is SGHNT, CDR2 YYREEE (reference sequence). CDR3: CASSPSLRDRTDTQYF. The CDR3 bases are TGTGCCAGCAGCCCCTCCTTGCGAGACCGCACAGATACGCAGTATTTT. Based on the CDR3 plus reference TRBV5-4 and TRBJ2-3, the full variable domain is ETGVTQSPTHLIKTRGQQVTLRCSSQSGHNTVSWYQQALGQGPQFIFQYYREEENGRGNFPPRFSGLQFPNYSSELNVNALELDDSALYLCASSPSLRDRTDTQYFGPGTRLTVL.

The chain combines TRBV5-1 with TRBJ1-1; no clear D. Germline CDR1 and CDR2: SGHRS and YFSETQ. The CDR3 is 13 residues long. Between the trimmed V and J ends, which lost 4 bases and 7 bases, there was a span of 14 bases. CDR3 nucleotide sequence: TGCGCCAGCAGCCCGGGATGGGGTGGTGAAGCTTTCTTT. It specifies CASSPGWGGEAFF.

This clone occurred a few times. The CDR3 DNA sequence: TGTGCCAGCAGCACCCAGGATAGCAATCAGCCCCAGCATTTT. This translates into CASSTQDSNQPQHF. V usage is TRBV9 and J usage is TRBJ1-5; D gene uncertain. From germline, CDR1 is SGDLS and CDR2 YYNGEE. This CDR3 comprises 14 residues. V was pared by 4 bases and J by 0 bases, with 8 bases between.

The chain couples TRBV28 to TRBJ1-5; 10 positions agree with TRBD1. The CDR3 runs to 14 residues. Trimming cost V 5 bases and J 6 bases; bases outside gene matches: 4. Germline V lookup: CDR1 MDHEN, CDR2 SYDVKM. In DNA, the CDR3 is TGTGCCAGCAGTCTAGGACAGGGGGGTCAGCCCCAGCATTTT. This gives the protein CASSLGQGGQPQHF. Supplemented by reference TRBV28 and TRBJ1-5, the full variable domain reads DVKVTQSSRYLVKRTGEKVFLECVQDMDHENMFWYRQDPGLGLRLIYFSYDVKMKEKGDIPEGYSVSREKKERFSLILESASTNQTSMYLCASSLGQGGQPQHFGDGTRLSIL.

The CDR3 sequence is CASADRTDTQYF. For the CDR3, the DNA is TGTGCCAGCGCTGACCGCACAGATACGCAGTATTTT. The chain recombines TRBV11-3 with TRBJ2-3; D gene ambiguous. Germline-derived CDR1 and CDR2 are SGHNT and YENEEA. Trimming took 8 bases from V and 1 from J, leaving 7 bases between them. The CDR3 extends over 12 amino acids.

This clone was seen more than once but under ten times. The rearrangement uses TRBV6-6 and TRBJ2-2; D not certain. Trimming shortened V by 7 bases and J by 0 bases, and 6 bases separated the two germline ends. Per the germline V gene, CDR1 is MNHNY and CDR2 is SVGAGI (reference sequence). There are 13 residues in the CDR3. CDR3 region: CASTLSNTGELFF. Here the CDR3 DNA reads TGTGCCAGCACCCTTTCGAACACCGGGGAGCTGTTTTTT.

This chain links TRBV2 with TRBJ2-7, with TRBD2 as a possible D gene (6 bases). The V and J ends lost 0 bases and 4 bases respectively, with 10 bases between them. Germline loops: CDR1 SNHLY, CDR2 FYNNEI. The CDR3 is 14 residues long. The CDR3 DNA reads TGTGCCAGCAGTGAAGCGGGAGGAGGTTACGAGCAGTACTTC. Encoded protein: CASSEAGGGYEQYF.

J is TRBJ2-7 and V is TRBV4-1; tentative D call: TRBD1 (5 bases). The V gene's germline CDR1 is MGHRA and CDR2 YSYEKL. CDR3 length: 14 residues. Trimming stripped 0 bases from V and 2 bases from J, with 8 bases between. The CDR3 is CASSQDIQAYEQYF. CDR3 DNA sequence: TGCGCCAGCAGCCAAGATATACAGGCCTACGAGCAGTACTTC.

The chain combines TRBV6-5 with TRBJ2-7; no clear D. The CDR3 has 14 residues. Trimming left V 6 bases short and J 4 bases short, with 16 bases between. Germline V lookup: CDR1 MNHEY, CDR2 SVGAGI. DNA of the CDR3: TGTGCCAGCAGCCAGGTGATCGGCGGTTACGAGCAGTACTTC. It codes for CASSQVIGGYEQYF.

This clone was counted only a few times. V usage is TRBV5-1 and J usage is TRBJ2-5; TRBD1 agrees at 7 bases. After removal of 5 bases from V and 2 bases from J, the junction contained 9 bases not matched to a gene. In germline, CDR1 is SGHRS, CDR2 YFSETQ. The CDR3 is 15 amino acids. In nucleotides, the CDR3 is TGCGCCAGCAGTGTTGGGACAGTCATTCAAGAGACCCAGTACTTC. Its protein is CASSVGTVIQETQYF.

This clone was picked up one time. This rearrangement joins TRBV27 to TRBJ1-2, with D maybe TRBD1 (5 bases). Trimming stripped 6 bases from V and 7 bases from J, with 21 bases between. The CDR3 loop spans 15 amino acids. The germline gives CDR1 MNHEY, CDR2 SMNVEV (reference sequence). The CDR3 DNA reads as TGTGCCAGCAGCCTTAAAGGGGCAGGGAATTCTGGCTACACCTTC. Its protein product is CASSLKGAGNSGYTF.

This clone was counted only a few times. This chain uses TRBV15 with TRBJ2-7; D gene ambiguous. Germline values: CDR1 LNHNV, CDR2 YYDKDF (reference sequence). Trimming took off 1 base at V and 1 base at J, with 11 bases between the two ends. This CDR3 spans 15 amino acids. Here the CDR3 reads CATSRVRTDSYEQYF. In DNA, the CDR3 is TGTGCCACCAGCAGAGTACGAACTGATTCCTACGAGCAGTACTTC.

The V gene is TRBV7-9, the J gene TRBJ2-2; 8 bases agree with TRBD1. Germline trimming cut 3 bases from V and 7 bases from J; bases unmatched to any gene: 10. The CDR3 loop spans 16 amino acids. Germline values: CDR1 SEHNR, CDR2 FQNEAQ (reference sequence). CDR3 loop: CASSLETGVGIGELFF. CDR3 sequence (DNA): TGTGCCAGCAGCTTGGAGACAGGGGTTGGGATCGGGGAGCTGTTTTTT.

The chain uses TRBV4-3 and TRBJ2-3; no reliable D call. Germline V CDR1 and CDR2: LGHNA, YSLEER. V lost 4 bases and J lost 3, with 11 bases in between. There are 14 residues in the CDR3. The CDR3 is CASSLDALTDTQYF. In DNA form, the CDR3 reads TGCGCCAGCAGCCTTGACGCATTGACAGATACGCAGTATTTT.

The chain links TRBV19 to TRBJ2-5; TRBD1 matches at 8 bases. The CDR3 extends over 14 amino acids. Trimming at V came to 3 bases and at J to 5 bases, leaving 5 bases not matched to a gene. The germline V gene encodes CDR1 LNHDA and CDR2 SQIVND (reference sequence). DNA for the CDR3: TGTGCCAGTAGTATGGGCAGGGGGCGGGAGACCCAGTACTTC. Amino acid sequence: CASSMGRGRETQYF.